The rows below give T cell receptor beta chains drawn from one sample of a study of cytomegalovirus exposure and HLA in healthy donors. Libraries were prepared by immunoSEQ multiplex PCR; TCRdb keeps only in-frame clonotypes and omits some of them. This table holds 100,000 or so clones, under 85% found once. The sample was PBMCs. These receptors were collected from a man aged 30 to 39 in good health and CMV-seronegative. Each CDR3 is given with its conserved first and last residue. A D gene is named only where the DNA matches it firmly. Where a row states a size, it is once, few, many or the class of an expanded clone; other rows omit it.

v_gene	d_gene	abundance	j_gene	CDR3aa	CDR3nt
TRBV11-2	NA	NA	TRBJ2-5	CASSLENRGIGETQYF	TGTGCCAGCAGCTTAGAGAATCGGGGAATAGGGGAGACCCAGTACTTC
TRBV2	NA	NA	TRBJ2-2	CASSPRGATNTGELFF	TGTGCCAGCAGTCCACGGGGGGCAACGAACACCGGGGAGCTGTTTTTT
TRBV5-4	NA	NA	TRBJ2-1	CASSLGSYEQFF	TGTGCCAGCAGCTTGGGTAGCTATGAGCAGTTCTTC
TRBV6-1	TRBD1	NA	TRBJ2-5	CASSGRDRAETQYF	TGTGCCAGCAGTGGCCGGGACAGGGCCGAGACCCAGTACTTC
TRBV6-1	NA	NA	TRBJ2-7	CASSRERSYEQYF	TGTGCCAGCAGTCGGGAGAGATCCTACGAGCAGTACTTC
TRBV29-1	NA	NA	TRBJ1-2	CSVDEAVNYGYTF	TGCAGCGTTGACGAGGCAGTGAACTATGGCTACACCTTC
TRBV28	NA	NA	TRBJ1-4	CATRGTDEKLFF	TGTGCCACTAGGGGCACGGATGAAAAACTGTTTTTT
TRBV6-5	NA	NA	TRBJ1-2	CASSLDRSYGYTF	TGTGCCAGCAGCCTCGACAGGTCATATGGCTACACCTTC
TRBV27	TRBD1	NA	TRBJ1-1	CASAPGTGYTEAFF	TGTGCCAGCGCTCCCGGGACAGGGTATACTGAAGCTTTCTTT
TRBV7-9	TRBD1	NA	TRBJ2-1	CASSLSDRGDDEQFF	TGTGCCAGCAGCTTATCGGACAGGGGTGACGATGAGCAGTTCTTC
TRBV4-1	NA	NA	TRBJ1-2	CASSQEIVAEVYGYTF	TGCGCCAGCAGCCAAGAAATCGTCGCGGAGGTCTATGGCTACACCTTC
TRBV9	TRBD1	NA	TRBJ2-3	CASSPPSDRVIGTQYF	TGTGCCAGCAGCCCGCCGAGCGACAGGGTAATAGGTACGCAGTATTTT
TRBV6-5	TRBD1	few	TRBJ1-6	CASSPTGTGSSPLHF	TGTGCCAGCAGCCCGACCGGGACAGGGAGTTCACCCCTCCACTTT
TRBV9	NA	NA	TRBJ1-1	CASSANLYSNTEAFF	TGTGCCAGCAGCGCAAATCTATACTCGAACACTGAAGCTTTCTTT
TRBV10-3	TRBD2	NA	TRBJ2-7	CAISESLAETYEQYF	TGTGCCATCAGTGAGTCTCTAGCGGAGACCTACGAGCAGTACTTC
TRBV7-3	TRBD1	few	TRBJ1-1	CASGPGQGAITEAFF	TGTGCCAGCGGGCCGGGACAGGGGGCGATCACTGAAGCTTTCTTT
TRBV5-4	TRBD2	NA	TRBJ2-1	CASRPGLAGGNEQFF	TGTGCCAGCAGGCCGGGACTAGCGGGAGGGAATGAGCAGTTCTTC
TRBV9	TRBD2	NA	TRBJ2-1	CASSEPSGGAYEQFF	TGTGCCAGCAGCGAGCCTAGCGGGGGGGCGTATGAGCAGTTCTTC
TRBV30	TRBD1	NA	TRBJ1-1	CAWDRENTEAFF	TGTGCCTGGGACAGGGAGAACACTGAAGCTTTCTTT
TRBV29-1	NA	NA	TRBJ2-7	CSVRSQGYHEQYF	TGCAGCGTCCGATCGCAGGGGTACCACGAGCAGTACTTC
TRBV28	NA	few	TRBJ1-5	CASSFRLGAQPQHF	TGTGCCAGCAGTTTTAGGTTGGGGGCCCAGCCCCAGCATTTT
TRBV6-1	NA	NA	TRBJ1-1	CASSERGITTEAFF	TGTGCCAGCAGTGAACGGGGTATTACCACTGAAGCTTTCTTT
TRBV19	NA	NA	TRBJ2-5	CASSIVEDSLKETQYF	TGTGCCAGTAGTATAGTAGAGGACTCGCTAAAAGAGACCCAGTACTTC
TRBV28	NA	NA	TRBJ1-4	CASSWRAENEKLFF	TGTGCCAGCAGTTGGAGGGCGGAGAACGAAAAACTGTTTTTT
TRBV10-3	NA	NA	TRBJ2-7	CAISYQGGNYEQYF	TGTGCCATCAGTTATCAGGGTGGGAATTACGAGCAGTACTTC
TRBV5-1	NA	once	TRBJ1-5	CASSFTGGFNQPQHF	TGCGCCAGCAGCTTCACGGGGGGTTTCAATCAGCCCCAGCATTTT
TRBV7-9	NA	NA	TRBJ1-2	CASSLKGGYTF	TGTGCCAGCAGCTTAAAGGGGGGCTACACCTTC
TRBV29-1	NA	NA	TRBJ1-3	CSVVTSSGNTIYF	TGCAGCGTTGTAACGAGCTCTGGAAACACCATATATTTT
TRBV7-8	NA	NA	TRBJ1-1	CASSGRQGSTEAFF	TGTGCCAGCAGCGGCCGGCAGGGTAGTACTGAAGCTTTCTTT